This TCR beta chain appears in the sequencing data of a study of shared clonotypes between healthy human individuals. The study's findings and limits: There were few donors, and this limited the genetic and exposure-history diversity represented. Clonotype sharing across donors was expected to vary with sequencing depth.

Details on this clone: Its specificity is not known.

Unsorted PBMC contributed 250 to 300 ng DNA, approximately 30,000 T cell genomes, to each replicate PCR. Authors' methods: ImmunoSEQ junction-only sequences lacked quality scores, so their filtering differed. Libraries were prepared by immunoSEQ multiplex PCR; TCRdb keeps only in-frame clonotypes and omits some of them. V, J and clone size are taken as reported in that table, and D and trimming were inferred from the DNA itself. Among under 600,000 clones listed, almost 80% were seen once. Germline V lookup: CDR1 KGHSH, CDR2 LQKENI. Trimming removed 6 bases from V and 0 bases from J; junction bases left unmatched: 8. The CDR3 has 19 amino acids.

The V gene is TRBV18, the J gene TRBJ2-2; 15 nucleotides agree with TRBD2. The TCR sequence derives from a woman in her forties in good health. Some clones in this sample may be carry-over from other donors' samples. The material sequenced was PBMCs. Here the CDR3 reads CASSLPGLAGGTNTGELFF. The CDR3 region has the DNA TGTGCCAGCTCCCTTCCGGGACTAGCGGGAGGTACGAACACCGGGGAGCTGTTTTTT.